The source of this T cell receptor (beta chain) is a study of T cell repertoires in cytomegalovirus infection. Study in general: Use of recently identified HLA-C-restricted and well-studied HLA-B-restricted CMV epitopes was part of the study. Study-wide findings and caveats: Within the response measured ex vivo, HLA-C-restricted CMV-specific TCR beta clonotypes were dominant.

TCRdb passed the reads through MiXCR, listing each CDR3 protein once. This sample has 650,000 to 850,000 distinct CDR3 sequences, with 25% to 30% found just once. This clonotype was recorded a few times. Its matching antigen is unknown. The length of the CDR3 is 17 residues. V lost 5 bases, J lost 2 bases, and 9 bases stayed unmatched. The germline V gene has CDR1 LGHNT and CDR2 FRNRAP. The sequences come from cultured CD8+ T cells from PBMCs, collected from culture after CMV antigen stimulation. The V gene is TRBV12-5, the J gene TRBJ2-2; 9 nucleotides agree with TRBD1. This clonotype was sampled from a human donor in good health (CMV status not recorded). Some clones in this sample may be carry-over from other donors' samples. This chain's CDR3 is CASGPSLTGGNTGELFF. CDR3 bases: TGTGCTAGTGGTCCCTCCCTTACAGGGGGCAACACCGGGGAGCTGTTTTTT.